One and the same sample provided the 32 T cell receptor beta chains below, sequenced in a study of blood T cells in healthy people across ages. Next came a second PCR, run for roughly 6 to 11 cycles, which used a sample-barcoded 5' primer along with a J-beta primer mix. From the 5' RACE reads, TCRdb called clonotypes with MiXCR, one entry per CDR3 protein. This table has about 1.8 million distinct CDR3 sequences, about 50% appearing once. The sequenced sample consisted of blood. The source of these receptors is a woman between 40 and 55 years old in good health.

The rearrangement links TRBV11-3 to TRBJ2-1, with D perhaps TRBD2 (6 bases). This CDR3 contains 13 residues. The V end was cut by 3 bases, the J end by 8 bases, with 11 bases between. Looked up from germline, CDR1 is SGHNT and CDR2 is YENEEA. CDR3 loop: CASSLGGAYEQFF. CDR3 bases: TGTGCCAGCAGCTTGGGGGGAGCCTATGAGCAGTTCTTC.

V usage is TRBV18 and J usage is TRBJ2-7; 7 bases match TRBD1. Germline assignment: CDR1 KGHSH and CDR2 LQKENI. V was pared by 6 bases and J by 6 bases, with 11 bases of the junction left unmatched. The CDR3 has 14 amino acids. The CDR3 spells CASSKNRGPGEQYF. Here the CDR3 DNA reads TGTGCCAGCTCGAAGAACAGGGGACCGGGCGAGCAGTACTTC.

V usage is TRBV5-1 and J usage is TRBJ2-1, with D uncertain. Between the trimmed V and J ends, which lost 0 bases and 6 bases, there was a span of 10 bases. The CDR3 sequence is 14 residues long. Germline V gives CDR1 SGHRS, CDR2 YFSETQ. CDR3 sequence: CASSLDSLGNEQFF. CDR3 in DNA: TGCGCCAGCAGCTTGGACAGTTTGGGCAATGAGCAGTTCTTC.

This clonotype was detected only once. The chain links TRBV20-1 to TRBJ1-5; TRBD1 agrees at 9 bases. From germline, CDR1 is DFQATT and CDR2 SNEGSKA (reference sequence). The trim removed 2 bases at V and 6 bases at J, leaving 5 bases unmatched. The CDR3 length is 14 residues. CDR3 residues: CSARLQGASQPQHF. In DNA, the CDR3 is TGCAGTGCTAGACTACAGGGGGCAAGTCAGCCCCAGCATTTT.

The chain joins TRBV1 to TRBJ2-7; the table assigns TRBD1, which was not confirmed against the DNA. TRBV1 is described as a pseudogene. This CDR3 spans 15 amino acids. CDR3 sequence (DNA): TGCACCAGCAGCCAAGACGACAGTAACTCCTACGAGCAGTACTTC. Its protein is CTSSQDDSNSYEQYF.

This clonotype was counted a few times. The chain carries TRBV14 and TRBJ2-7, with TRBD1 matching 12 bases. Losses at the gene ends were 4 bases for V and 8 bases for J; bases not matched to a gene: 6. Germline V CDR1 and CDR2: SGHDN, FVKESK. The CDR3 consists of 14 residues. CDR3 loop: CASSPGQGASKQYF. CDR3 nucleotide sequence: TGTGCCAGCAGCCCGGGACAGGGGGCATCCAAGCAGTACTTC.

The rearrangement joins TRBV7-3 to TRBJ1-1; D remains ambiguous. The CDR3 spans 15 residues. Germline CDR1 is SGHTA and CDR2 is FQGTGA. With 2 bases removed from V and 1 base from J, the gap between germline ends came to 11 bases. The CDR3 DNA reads TGTGCCAGCAGCTTAGGAATGGGCGCGAACACTGAAGCTTTCTTT. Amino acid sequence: CASSLGMGANTEAFF.

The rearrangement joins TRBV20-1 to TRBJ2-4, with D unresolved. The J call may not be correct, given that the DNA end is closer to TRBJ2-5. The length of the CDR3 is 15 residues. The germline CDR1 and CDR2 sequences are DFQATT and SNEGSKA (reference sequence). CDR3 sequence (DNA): TGCAGTGCTAGAGATAGAGCCTATGTTCAAGAGACCCAGTACTTC. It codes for CSARDRAYVQETQYF.

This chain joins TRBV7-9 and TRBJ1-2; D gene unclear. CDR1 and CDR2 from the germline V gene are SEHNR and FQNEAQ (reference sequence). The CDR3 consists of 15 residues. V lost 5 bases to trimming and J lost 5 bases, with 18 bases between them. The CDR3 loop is CASSPRSMTEYGYTF. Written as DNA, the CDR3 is TGTGCCAGCAGCCCCCGAAGCATGACGGAATATGGCTACACCTTC.

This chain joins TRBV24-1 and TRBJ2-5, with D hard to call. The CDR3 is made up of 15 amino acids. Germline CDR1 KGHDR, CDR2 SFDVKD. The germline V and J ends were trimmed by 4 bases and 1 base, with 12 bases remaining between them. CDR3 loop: CATSDPDTAQETQYF. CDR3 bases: TGTGCCACCAGTGACCCTGACACAGCCCAAGAGACCCAGTACTTC.

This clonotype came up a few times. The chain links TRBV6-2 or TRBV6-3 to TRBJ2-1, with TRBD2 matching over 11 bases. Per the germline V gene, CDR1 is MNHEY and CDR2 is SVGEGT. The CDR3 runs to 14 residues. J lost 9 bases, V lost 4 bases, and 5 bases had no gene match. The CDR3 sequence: CASSLTSGSGEQFF. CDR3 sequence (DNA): TGTGCCAGCAGTTTAACTAGCGGGAGCGGTGAGCAGTTCTTC.

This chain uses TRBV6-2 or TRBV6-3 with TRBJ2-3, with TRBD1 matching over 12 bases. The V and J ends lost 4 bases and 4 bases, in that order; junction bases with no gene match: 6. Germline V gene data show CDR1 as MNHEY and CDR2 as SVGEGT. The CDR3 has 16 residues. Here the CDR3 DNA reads TGTGCCAGCAGTTTTTCCGGGACAGGGGGCGCAGATACGCAGTATTTT. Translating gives CASSFSGTGGADTQYF.

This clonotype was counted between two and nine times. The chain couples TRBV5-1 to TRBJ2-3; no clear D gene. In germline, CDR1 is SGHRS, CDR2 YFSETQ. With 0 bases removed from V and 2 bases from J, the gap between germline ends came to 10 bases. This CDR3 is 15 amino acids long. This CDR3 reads CASSLVGRATDTQYF. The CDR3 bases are TGCGCCAGCAGCTTGGTTGGCCGCGCCACAGATACGCAGTATTTT.

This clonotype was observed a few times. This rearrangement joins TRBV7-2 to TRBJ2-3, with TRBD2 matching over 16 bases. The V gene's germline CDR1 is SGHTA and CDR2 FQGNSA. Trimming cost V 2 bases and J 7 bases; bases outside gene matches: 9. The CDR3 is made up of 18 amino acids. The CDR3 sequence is CASSLKGTSGGAANTQYF. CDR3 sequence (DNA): TGTGCCAGCAGCTTAAAGGGGACTAGCGGGGGGGCAGCGAATACGCAGTATTTT. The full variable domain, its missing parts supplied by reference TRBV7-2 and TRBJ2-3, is GAGVSQSPSNKVTEKGKDVELRCDPISGHTALYWYRQSLGQGLEFLIYFQGNSAPDKSGLPSDRFSAERTGGSVSTLTIQRTQQEDSAVYLCASSLKGTSGGAANTQYFGPGTRLTVL.

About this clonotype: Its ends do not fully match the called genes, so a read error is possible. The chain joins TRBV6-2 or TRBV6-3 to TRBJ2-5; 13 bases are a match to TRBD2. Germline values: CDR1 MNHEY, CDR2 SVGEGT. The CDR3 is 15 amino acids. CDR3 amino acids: CACSPRGLAGEGTYF. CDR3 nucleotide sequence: TGTGCCTGCAGCCCTCGTGGACTAGCGGGGGAGGGTACGTACTTC.

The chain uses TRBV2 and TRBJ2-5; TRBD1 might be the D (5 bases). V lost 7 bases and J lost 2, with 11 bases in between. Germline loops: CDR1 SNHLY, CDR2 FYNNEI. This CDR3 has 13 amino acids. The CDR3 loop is CASTNPGQETQYF. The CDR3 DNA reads TGTGCCAGCACGAATCCAGGGCAAGAGACCCAGTACTTC.

CDR3 sequence reads: CASSARGIRGETQYF. In nucleotides, the CDR3 is TGTGCCAGCAGTGCCCGGGGGATCCGGGGGGAGACCCAGTACTTC. The chain couples TRBV12-3 or TRBV12-4 to TRBJ2-7; D possibly corresponds to TRBD2 (6 bases). The J call may be incorrect, as the DNA end agrees better with TRBJ2-5. The CDR3 is made up of 15 amino acids.

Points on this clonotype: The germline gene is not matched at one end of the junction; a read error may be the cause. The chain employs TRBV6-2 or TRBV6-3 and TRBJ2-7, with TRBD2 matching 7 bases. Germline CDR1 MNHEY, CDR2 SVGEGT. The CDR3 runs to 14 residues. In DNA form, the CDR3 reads TGTGCCGGCAGTTACTCCCAGCGGGGCTACGAGCAGTACTTC. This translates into CAGSYSQRGYEQYF.

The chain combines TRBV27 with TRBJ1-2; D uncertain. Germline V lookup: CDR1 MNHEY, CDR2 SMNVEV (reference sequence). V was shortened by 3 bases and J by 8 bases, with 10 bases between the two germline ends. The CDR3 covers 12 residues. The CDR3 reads CASSFSGGGYTF. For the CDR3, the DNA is TGTGCCAGCAGTTTTTCCGGTGGAGGCTACACCTTC.

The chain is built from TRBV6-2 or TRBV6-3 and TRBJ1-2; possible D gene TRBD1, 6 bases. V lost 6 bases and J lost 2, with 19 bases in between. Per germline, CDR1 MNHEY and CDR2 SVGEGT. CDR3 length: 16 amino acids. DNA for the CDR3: TGTGCCAGCAGGGACAACCCCGGGACACTGAACTATGGCTACACCTTC. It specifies CASRDNPGTLNYGYTF.

The CDR3 protein is CAISDLSGGGNEQYF. The CDR3 coding sequence is TGTGCCATCAGTGATTTAAGCGGGGGCGGGAATGAGCAGTACTTC. The genes are TRBV10-3 and TRBJ2-5, with 8 bases matching TRBD2. J gave up 11 bases and V 3 bases, and 14 bases lay outside the gene matches. Germline V gene data show CDR1 as ENHRY and CDR2 as SYGVKD. The length of the CDR3 is 15 residues.

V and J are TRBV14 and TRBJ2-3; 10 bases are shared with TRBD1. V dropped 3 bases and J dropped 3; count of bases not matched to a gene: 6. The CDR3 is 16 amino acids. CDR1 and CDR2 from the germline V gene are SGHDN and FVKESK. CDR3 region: CASSQVGTGVTDTQYF. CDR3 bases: TGTGCCAGCAGCCAGGTGGGGACAGGGGTGACAGATACGCAGTATTTT.

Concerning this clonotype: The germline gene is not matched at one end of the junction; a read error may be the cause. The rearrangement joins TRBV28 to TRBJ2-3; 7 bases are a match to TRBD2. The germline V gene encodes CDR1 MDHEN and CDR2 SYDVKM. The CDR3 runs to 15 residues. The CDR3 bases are TGTGCCAGCAGTCCCAAGAGCGGGATTCGAGATACGCCGTATTTT. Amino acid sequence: CASSPKSGIRDTPYF.

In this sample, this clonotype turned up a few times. CDR3 nucleotide sequence: TGTGCCAGCAGAAATGACAGGGGCTCCTACAATGAGCAGTTCTTC. This translates into CASRNDRGSYNEQFF. The chain carries TRBV6-5 and TRBJ2-1; TRBD1 matches 8 bases. The CDR3 has 15 amino acids. The germline CDR1 and CDR2 sequences are MNHEY and SVGAGI. V lost 6 bases and J lost 0; bases outside the gene matches: 4.

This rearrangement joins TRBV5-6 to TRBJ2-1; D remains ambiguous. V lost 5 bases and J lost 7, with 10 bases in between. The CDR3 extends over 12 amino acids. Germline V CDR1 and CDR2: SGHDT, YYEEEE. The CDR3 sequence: CASRLMGNEQFF. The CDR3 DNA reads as TGTGCCAGCAGGTTGATGGGGAATGAGCAGTTCTTC.

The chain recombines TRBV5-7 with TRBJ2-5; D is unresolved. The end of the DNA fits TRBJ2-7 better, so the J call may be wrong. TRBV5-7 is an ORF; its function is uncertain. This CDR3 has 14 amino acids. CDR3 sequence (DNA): TGTGCCAGCGCAGTGGATTGTGTTCACGACGAGCAGTACTTC. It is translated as CASAVDCVHDEQYF.

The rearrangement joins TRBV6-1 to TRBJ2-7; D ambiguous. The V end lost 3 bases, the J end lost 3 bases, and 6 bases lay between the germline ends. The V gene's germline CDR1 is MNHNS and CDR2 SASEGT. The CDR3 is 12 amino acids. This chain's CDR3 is CASSEQNYEQYF. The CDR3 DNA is TGTGCCAGCAGTGAGCAGAACTACGAGCAGTACTTC.

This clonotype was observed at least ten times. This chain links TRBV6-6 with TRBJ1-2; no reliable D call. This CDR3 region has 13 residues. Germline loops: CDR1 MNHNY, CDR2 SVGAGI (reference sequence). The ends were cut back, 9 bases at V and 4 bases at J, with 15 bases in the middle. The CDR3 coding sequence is TGTGCCAGTTCCCCTTCGGGAAGCTATGGCTACACCTTC. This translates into CASSPSGSYGYTF.

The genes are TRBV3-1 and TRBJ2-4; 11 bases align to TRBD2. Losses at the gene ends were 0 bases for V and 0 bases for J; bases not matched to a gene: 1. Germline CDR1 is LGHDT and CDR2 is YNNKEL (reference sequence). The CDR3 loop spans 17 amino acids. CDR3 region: CASSQDTSGGAKNIQYF. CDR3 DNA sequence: TGTGCCAGCAGCCAAGATACTAGCGGGGGAGCCAAAAACATTCAGTACTTC.

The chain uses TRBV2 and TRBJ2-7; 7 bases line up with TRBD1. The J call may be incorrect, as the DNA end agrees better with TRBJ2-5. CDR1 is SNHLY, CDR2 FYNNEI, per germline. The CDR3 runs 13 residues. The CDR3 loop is CASSEDRGETQYF. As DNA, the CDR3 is TGTGCCAGCAGTGAAGACAGGGGAGAGACCCAGTACTTC.

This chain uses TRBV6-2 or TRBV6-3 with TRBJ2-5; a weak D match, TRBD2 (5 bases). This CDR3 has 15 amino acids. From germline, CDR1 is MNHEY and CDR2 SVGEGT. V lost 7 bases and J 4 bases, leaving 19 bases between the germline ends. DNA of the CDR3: TGTGCCAGCAACCCGTACGACCCACGGGGAGAGACCCAGTACTTC. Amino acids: CASNPYDPRGETQYF.

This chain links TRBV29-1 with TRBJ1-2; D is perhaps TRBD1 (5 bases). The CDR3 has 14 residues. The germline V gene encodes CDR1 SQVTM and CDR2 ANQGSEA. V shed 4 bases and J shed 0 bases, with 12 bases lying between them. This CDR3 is CSVGGRGANYGYTF. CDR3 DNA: TGCAGCGTTGGGGGCCGGGGGGCTAACTATGGCTACACCTTC.